This is a list of T cell receptor beta chains from one sample in a study of OX40 agonist ivuxolimab in advanced cancers. Produced via immunoSEQ multiplex PCR; TCRdb's table is partial and in-frame only. The data hold 75,000 to 100,000 clones, with approximately 89% observed a single time. The material sequenced was CD4+ or CD8+ T cells sorted from blood, taken in a trial of the OX40 agonist ivuxolimab. Receptors originate from an adult with an advanced solid tumor such as melanoma, head and neck, liver or kidney cancer. Both conserved end residues are part of each CDR3. The order of the fields is CDR3 protein, CDR3 DNA, V gene, clone size, D gene, J gene. D genes are given only for firm matches. Not every row has a clone size; where given, it reads once, few, many or a size class.

CDR3 protein: CASSSKRTGDGYTF
CDR3 DNA: TGTGCCAGCAGCTCGAAGAGGACAGGGGATGGCTACACCTTC
V gene: TRBV7-2
clone size: few
D gene: TRBD1
J gene: TRBJ1-2

CDR3 protein: CASSLDQGAQPQHF
CDR3 DNA: TGTGCCAGCAGCTTAGATCAAGGGGCGCAGCCCCAGCATTTT
V gene: TRBV7-9
clone size: -
D gene: -
J gene: TRBJ1-5

CDR3 protein: CAWSGRGGANVLTF
CDR3 DNA: TGTGCCTGGAGTGGCCGGGGGGGGGCCAACGTCCTGACTTTC
V gene: TRBV30
clone size: -
D gene: -
J gene: TRBJ2-6

CDR3 protein: CSGTQTQGRTEAFF
CDR3 DNA: TGCAGCGGAACCCAGACACAGGGGAGGACTGAAGCTTTCTTT
V gene: TRBV29-1
clone size: -
D gene: TRBD1
J gene: TRBJ1-1

CDR3 protein: CASSLPSGRGSHEQYF
CDR3 DNA: TGTGCCAGCAGCTTACCTAGCGGGAGAGGGTCCCACGAGCAGTACTTC
V gene: TRBV7-9
clone size: once
D gene: TRBD2
J gene: TRBJ2-7

CDR3 protein: CASSSGTGVKDTQYF
CDR3 DNA: TGTGCCAGCAGTTCCGGGACAGGGGTCAAAGATACGCAGTATTTT
V gene: TRBV27
clone size: -
D gene: TRBD1
J gene: TRBJ2-3

CDR3 protein: CASSLGDRDYNEQFF
CDR3 DNA: TGCGCCAGCAGCTTGGGGGACAGGGACTACAATGAGCAGTTCTTC
V gene: TRBV5-1
clone size: -
D gene: TRBD1
J gene: TRBJ2-1

CDR3 protein: CASSLAGGTDTQYF
CDR3 DNA: TGTGCCAGCAGTTTAGCGGGAGGGACAGATACGCAGTATTTT
V gene: TRBV6-5
clone size: -
D gene: TRBD2
J gene: TRBJ2-3

CDR3 protein: CAWSVLRQVRTYNEQFF
CDR3 DNA: TGTGCCTGGAGTGTACTGAGACAGGTCAGAACCTACAATGAGCAGTTCTTC
V gene: TRBV30
clone size: -
D gene: -
J gene: TRBJ2-1

CDR3 protein: CASSSGKGSLEQFF
CDR3 DNA: TGTGCCAGCAGCTCGGGGAAGGGTAGCCTGGAGCAGTTCTTC
V gene: TRBV7-2
clone size: -
D gene: -
J gene: TRBJ2-1

CDR3 protein: CASSPPGLTDTQYF
CDR3 DNA: TGTGCCAGCAGCCCACCAGGCCTCACAGATACGCAGTATTTT
V gene: TRBV7-2
clone size: once
D gene: -
J gene: TRBJ2-3

CDR3 protein: CASSWTGSYGYTF
CDR3 DNA: TGTGCCAGCAGTTGGACAGGGTCCTATGGCTACACCTTC
V gene: TRBV2
clone size: -
D gene: TRBD1
J gene: TRBJ1-2

CDR3 protein: CASSYSPGQFYEQYF
CDR3 DNA: TGTGCCAGCAGTTACAGTCCGGGCCAGTTCTACGAGCAGTACTTC
V gene: TRBV6-6
clone size: -
D gene: -
J gene: TRBJ2-7

CDR3 protein: CSAANEKLFF
CDR3 DNA: TGCAGTGCAGCTAATGAAAAACTGTTTTTT
V gene: TRBV20-1
clone size: -
D gene: -
J gene: TRBJ1-4

CDR3 protein: CASSTALGYNEQFF
CDR3 DNA: TGTGCCAGCAGCACGGCCCTTGGCTACAATGAGCAGTTCTTC
V gene: TRBV28
clone size: few
D gene: -
J gene: TRBJ2-1

CDR3 protein: CASSLAASAEAFF
CDR3 DNA: TGTGCCAGCAGCCTGGCCGCCTCCGCGGAAGCTTTCTTT
V gene: TRBV6-6
clone size: -
D gene: -
J gene: TRBJ1-1

CDR3 protein: CASSFRSGSTNEQFF
CDR3 DNA: TGTGCCAGCAGCTTCCGGAGCGGGAGTACCAATGAGCAGTTCTTC
V gene: TRBV11-3
clone size: -
D gene: TRBD2
J gene: TRBJ2-1

CDR3 protein: CASSLDAPPAGGPNEQYF
CDR3 DNA: TGTGCCAGCAGCTTAGACGCGCCTCCGGCGGGAGGGCCTAACGAGCAGTACTTC
V gene: TRBV7-2
clone size: -
D gene: TRBD2
J gene: TRBJ2-7

CDR3 protein: CASSQGAGRSNQPQHF
CDR3 DNA: TGCGCCAGCAGCCAAGGCGCAGGGCGCAGCAATCAGCCCCAGCATTTT
V gene: TRBV4-1
clone size: medium-sized
D gene: -
J gene: TRBJ1-5

CDR3 protein: CASSVVPSGPRDTQYF
CDR3 DNA: TGTGCCAGCAGCGTCGTCCCTAGCGGCCCTCGGGATACGCAGTATTTT
V gene: TRBV5-8
clone size: -
D gene: TRBD2
J gene: TRBJ2-3

CDR3 protein: CASSLAGGRSAYGYTF
CDR3 DNA: TGTGCCAGCAGTTTAGCAGGGGGTCGCTCGGCCTATGGCTACACCTTC
V gene: TRBV28
clone size: -
D gene: TRBD1
J gene: TRBJ1-2

CDR3 protein: CASRRAAGTNTGELFF
CDR3 DNA: TGTGCCAGCAGAAGGGCAGCGGGAACAAACACCGGGGAGCTGTTTTTT
V gene: TRBV6-4
clone size: -
D gene: TRBD2
J gene: TRBJ2-2

CDR3 protein: CATSRDLGTGANVLTF
CDR3 DNA: TGTGCCACCAGCAGAGATCTCGGAACTGGGGCCAACGTCCTGACTTTC
V gene: TRBV15
clone size: -
D gene: -
J gene: TRBJ2-6

CDR3 protein: CASSQGGSGVGQETQYF
CDR3 DNA: TGCGCCAGCAGCCAAGGGGGCTCGGGGGTAGGACAAGAGACCCAGTACTTC
V gene: TRBV4-1
clone size: -
D gene: -
J gene: TRBJ2-5

CDR3 protein: CASSPSDRDGYTF
CDR3 DNA: TGTGCCAGCTCACCTTCGGACAGGGATGGCTACACCTTC
V gene: TRBV18
clone size: few
D gene: TRBD1
J gene: TRBJ1-2

CDR3 protein: CASSEGWLQETQYF
CDR3 DNA: TGTGCCAGCAGTGAAGGGTGGCTCCAAGAGACCCAGTACTTC
V gene: TRBV6-1
clone size: -
D gene: -
J gene: TRBJ2-5

CDR3 protein: CAISRTAAVGNTIYF
CDR3 DNA: TGTGCCATCAGTAGGACAGCCGCTGTTGGAAACACCATATATTTT
V gene: TRBV10-3
clone size: -
D gene: -
J gene: TRBJ1-3

CDR3 protein: CASTSSGRNYNEQFF
CDR3 DNA: TGTGCCAGCACATCTAGCGGGCGGAACTACAATGAGCAGTTCTTC
V gene: TRBV28
clone size: -
D gene: TRBD2
J gene: TRBJ2-1

CDR3 protein: CASLAGGDEQYF
CDR3 DNA: TGTGCCAGCTTAGCGGGAGGGGACGAGCAGTACTTC
V gene: TRBV28
clone size: -
D gene: TRBD2
J gene: TRBJ2-7

CDR3 protein: CASSDGTGGKGFYGYTF
CDR3 DNA: TGTGCCAGCAGTGACGGGACAGGGGGGAAAGGATTTTATGGCTACACCTTC
V gene: TRBV6-4
clone size: -
D gene: TRBD1
J gene: TRBJ1-2

CDR3 protein: CASRLRGGGAGEQYF
CDR3 DNA: TGTGCCAGCAGACTTCGGGGAGGGGGCGCGGGCGAGCAGTACTTC
V gene: TRBV7-8
clone size: -
D gene: -
J gene: TRBJ2-7

CDR3 protein: CASRPLESGNQPQHF
CDR3 DNA: TGTGCCAGTAGGCCTCTAGAGAGTGGCAATCAGCCCCAGCATTTT
V gene: TRBV19
clone size: few
D gene: -
J gene: TRBJ1-5

CDR3 protein: CASSPTGRGNYGYTF
CDR3 DNA: TGTGCCAGCAGTCCGACAGGCAGGGGTAACTATGGCTACACCTTC
V gene: TRBV28
clone size: once
D gene: -
J gene: TRBJ1-2

CDR3 protein: CASPAGLDEKLFF
CDR3 DNA: TGTGCCAGTCCCGCGGGGCTCGATGAAAAACTGTTTTTT
V gene: TRBV19
clone size: -
D gene: -
J gene: TRBJ1-4

CDR3 protein: CASSQDGAGGSDTQYF
CDR3 DNA: TGCGCCAGCAGCCAAGATGGGGCGGGAGGGTCAGATACGCAGTATTTT
V gene: TRBV4-3
clone size: -
D gene: TRBD2
J gene: TRBJ2-3

CDR3 protein: CASSRLAGHYEQYF
CDR3 DNA: TGTGCCAGCAGTAGACTAGCGGGCCACTACGAGCAGTACTTC
V gene: TRBV6-1
clone size: few
D gene: TRBD2
J gene: TRBJ2-7

CDR3 protein: CASSLGSGNTIYF
CDR3 DNA: TGTGCCAGCAGCTTAGGGTCCGGAAACACCATATATTTT
V gene: TRBV7-9
clone size: once
D gene: -
J gene: TRBJ1-3

CDR3 protein: CASSFVASNPEQYF
CDR3 DNA: TGTGCCAGCAGTTTTGTAGCATCCAATCCCGAGCAGTACTTC
V gene: TRBV27
clone size: -
D gene: -
J gene: TRBJ2-7

CDR3 protein: CAMGGGRGYEQYF
CDR3 DNA: TGTGCCATGGGGGGCGGGAGAGGGTACGAGCAGTACTTC
V gene: TRBV10-3
clone size: -
D gene: -
J gene: TRBJ2-7